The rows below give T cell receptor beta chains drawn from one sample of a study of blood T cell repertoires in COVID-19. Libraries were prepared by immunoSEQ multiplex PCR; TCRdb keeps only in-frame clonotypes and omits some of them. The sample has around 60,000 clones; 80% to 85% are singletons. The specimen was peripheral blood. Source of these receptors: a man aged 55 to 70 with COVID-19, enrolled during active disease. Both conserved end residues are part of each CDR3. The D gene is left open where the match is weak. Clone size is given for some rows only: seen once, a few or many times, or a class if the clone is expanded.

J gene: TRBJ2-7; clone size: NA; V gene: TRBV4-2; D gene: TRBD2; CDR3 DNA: TGTGCCAGCAGCCGACAATTGGGCAGCGGGGGACCCAACGAGCAGTACTTC; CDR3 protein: CASSRQLGSGGPNEQYF
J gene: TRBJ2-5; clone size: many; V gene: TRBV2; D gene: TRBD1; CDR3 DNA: TGTGCCAGCAGGGGGGACAGGAAACAAGAGACCCAGTACTTC; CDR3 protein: CASRGDRKQETQYF
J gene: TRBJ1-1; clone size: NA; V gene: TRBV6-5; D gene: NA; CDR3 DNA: TGTGCCAGCAGGTGGGAGAAGAACACTGAAGCTTTCTTT; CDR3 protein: CASRWEKNTEAFF
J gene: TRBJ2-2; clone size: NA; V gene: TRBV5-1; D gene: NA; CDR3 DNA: TGCGCCAGCGACGCGGGCAGGAACACCGGGGAGCTGTTTTTT; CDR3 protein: CASDAGRNTGELFF
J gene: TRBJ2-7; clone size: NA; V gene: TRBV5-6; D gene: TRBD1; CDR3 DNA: TGTGCCAGCAGCTCGGGACAGAAGGCCTACGAGCAGTACTTC; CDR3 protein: CASSSGQKAYEQYF
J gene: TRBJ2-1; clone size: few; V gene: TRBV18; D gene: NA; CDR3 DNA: TGTGCCAGCTCACCAGGGTCCGGGGAGCAGTTCTTC; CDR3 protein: CASSPGSGEQFF
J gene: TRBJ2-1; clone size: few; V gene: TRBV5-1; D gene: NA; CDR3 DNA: TGCGCCAGCAGCTTGCTGGGGGCAGGGAATGAGCAGTTCTTC; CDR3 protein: CASSLLGAGNEQFF
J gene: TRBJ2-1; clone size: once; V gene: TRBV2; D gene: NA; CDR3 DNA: TGTGCCGCCACGGGAGACCCCTACAATGAGCAGTTCTTC; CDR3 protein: CAATGDPYNEQFF
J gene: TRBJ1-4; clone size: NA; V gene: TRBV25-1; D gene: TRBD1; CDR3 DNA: TGTGCCAGCAGTGCCGGGACAGGGGGCGAAAAACTGTTTTTT; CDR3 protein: CASSAGTGGEKLFF
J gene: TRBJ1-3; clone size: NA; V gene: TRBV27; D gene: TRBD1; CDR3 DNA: TGTGCCAGCAGTTCGATCAGACAGGGTGTCGGCACCATATATTTT; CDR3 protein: CASSSIRQGVGTIYF
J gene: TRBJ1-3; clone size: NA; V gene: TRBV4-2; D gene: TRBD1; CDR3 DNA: TGTGCCAGCAGCCAAGATGTAGGACAGGGTACCGGAAACACCATATATTTT; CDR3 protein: CASSQDVGQGTGNTIYF
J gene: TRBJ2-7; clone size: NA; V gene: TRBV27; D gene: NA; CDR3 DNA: TGTGCCAGCAGTTTTATGGGCCTCGAGCAGTACTTC; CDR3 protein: CASSFMGLEQYF
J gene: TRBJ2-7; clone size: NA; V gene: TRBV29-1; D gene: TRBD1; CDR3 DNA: TGCAGCGTGGGACAGGGAACCTACGAGCAGTACTTC; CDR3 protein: CSVGQGTYEQYF
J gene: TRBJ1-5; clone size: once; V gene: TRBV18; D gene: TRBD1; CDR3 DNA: TGTGCCAGCTCACCAGGACAGGGGACGGGTCAGCCCCAGCATTTT; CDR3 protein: CASSPGQGTGQPQHF
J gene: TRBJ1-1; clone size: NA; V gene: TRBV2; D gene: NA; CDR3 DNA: TGTGCCAGCCGAAAGGAGGAGGTCGCTGGGGCTTTCTTT; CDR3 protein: CASRKEEVAGAFF
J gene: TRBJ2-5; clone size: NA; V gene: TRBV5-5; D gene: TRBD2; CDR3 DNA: TGTGCCAGCAGCTTGGCCCCGCTAGCGGGGGGAATTTGGGAGACCCAGTACTTC; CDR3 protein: CASSLAPLAGGIWETQYF
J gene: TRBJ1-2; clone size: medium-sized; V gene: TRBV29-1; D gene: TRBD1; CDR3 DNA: TGCAGCGTGACCCCGGGACAGGGTTCCGGCTACACCTTC; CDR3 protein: CSVTPGQGSGYTF
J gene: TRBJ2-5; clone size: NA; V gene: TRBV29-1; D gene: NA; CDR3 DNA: TGCAGCGTTGCCGGGAGTAGTCAAGAGACCCAGTACTTC; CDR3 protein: CSVAGSSQETQYF
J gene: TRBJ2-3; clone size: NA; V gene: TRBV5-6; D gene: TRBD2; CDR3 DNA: TGTGCCAGCAGCTTTAGCGGGAGCACAGATACGCAGTATTTT; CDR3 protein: CASSFSGSTDTQYF
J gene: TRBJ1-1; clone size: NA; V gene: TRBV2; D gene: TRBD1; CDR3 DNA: TGTGCCAGCAGGGGAACAGGGGGTGCTTCTGAAGCTTTCTTT; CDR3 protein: CASRGTGGASEAFF
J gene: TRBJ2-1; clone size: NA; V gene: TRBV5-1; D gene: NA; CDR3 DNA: TGCGCCAGCACCCTGATGCCCAGTCCGGGGAATGAGCAGTTCTTC; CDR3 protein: CASTLMPSPGNEQFF
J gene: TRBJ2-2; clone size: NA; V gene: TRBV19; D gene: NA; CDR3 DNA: TGTGCCAGTAGGCCCGGACAAGCGAACACCGGGGAGCTGTTTTTT; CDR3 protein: CASRPGQANTGELFF
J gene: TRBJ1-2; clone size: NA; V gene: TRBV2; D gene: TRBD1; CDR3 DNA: TGTGCCAGCAGCGTAACAGGGGGCGAGGGTGGCTACACCTTC; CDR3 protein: CASSVTGGEGGYTF
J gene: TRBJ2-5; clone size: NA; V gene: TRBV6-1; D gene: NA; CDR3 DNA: TGTGCCAGCAGTGAAGCGTCTGCCGGCCAAGAGACCCAGTACTTC; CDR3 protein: CASSEASAGQETQYF
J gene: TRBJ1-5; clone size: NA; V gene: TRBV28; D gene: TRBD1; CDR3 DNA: TGTGCCAGCAGTCGGGACAGCTACAATCAGCCCCAGCATTTT; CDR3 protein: CASSRDSYNQPQHF
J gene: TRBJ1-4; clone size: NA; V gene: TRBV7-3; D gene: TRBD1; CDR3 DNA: TGTGCCAGCAGCCCTACAGGGGGGTATAATGAAAAACTGTTTTTT; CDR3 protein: CASSPTGGYNEKLFF
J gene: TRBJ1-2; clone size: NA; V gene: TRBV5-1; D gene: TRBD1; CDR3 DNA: TGCGCCACCTCAGGGGGGCAGGGAGCCTATGGCTACACCTTC; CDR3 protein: CATSGGQGAYGYTF
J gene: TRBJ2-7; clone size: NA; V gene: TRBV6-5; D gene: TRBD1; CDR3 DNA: TGTGCCAGCAGCACAACCGGGACAGGGGGCTACGAGCAGTACTTC; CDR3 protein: CASSTTGTGGYEQYF
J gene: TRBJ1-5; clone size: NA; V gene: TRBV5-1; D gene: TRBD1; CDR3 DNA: TGCGCCAGCAGCCCCGGGACAGGGGGCAATCAGCCCCAGCATTTT; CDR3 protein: CASSPGTGGNQPQHF
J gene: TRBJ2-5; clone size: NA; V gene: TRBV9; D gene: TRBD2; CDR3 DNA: TGTGCCAGCAGCGTAGGGGGGACTAATCAAGAGACCCAGTACTTC; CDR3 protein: CASSVGGTNQETQYF
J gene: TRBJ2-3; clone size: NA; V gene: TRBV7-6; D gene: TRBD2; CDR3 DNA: TGTGCCAGCAGCGTCGGGCTAGCGGGGGGGCTGACAGATACGCAGTATTTT; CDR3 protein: CASSVGLAGGLTDTQYF
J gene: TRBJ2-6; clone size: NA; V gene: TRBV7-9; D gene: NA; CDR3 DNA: TGTGCCAGCACCCCCCAGGGAGGCACTTTTTTGGGGGCCAACGTCCTGACTTTC; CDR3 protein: CASTPQGGTFLGANVLTF
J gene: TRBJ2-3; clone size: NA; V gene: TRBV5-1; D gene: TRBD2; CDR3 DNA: TGCGCCAGCAGCGCCGGACTAGCGGGAGGTATCACAGATACGCAGTATTTT; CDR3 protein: CASSAGLAGGITDTQYF
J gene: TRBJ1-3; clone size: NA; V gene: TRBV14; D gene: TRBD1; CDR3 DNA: TGTGCCAGCAGCCCAAGGACAGGGTTGGACACCATATATTTT; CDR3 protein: CASSPRTGLDTIYF
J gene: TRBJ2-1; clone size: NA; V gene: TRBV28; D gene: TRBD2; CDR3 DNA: TGTGCCAGCAGTGGAGCGGGAGGGGCCTACAATGAGCAGTTCTTC; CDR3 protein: CASSGAGGAYNEQFF
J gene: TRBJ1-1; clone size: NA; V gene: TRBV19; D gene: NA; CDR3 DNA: TGTGCCAGTAGTATTCTGGGACACACCATGAACACTGAAGCTTTCTTT; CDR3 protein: CASSILGHTMNTEAFF